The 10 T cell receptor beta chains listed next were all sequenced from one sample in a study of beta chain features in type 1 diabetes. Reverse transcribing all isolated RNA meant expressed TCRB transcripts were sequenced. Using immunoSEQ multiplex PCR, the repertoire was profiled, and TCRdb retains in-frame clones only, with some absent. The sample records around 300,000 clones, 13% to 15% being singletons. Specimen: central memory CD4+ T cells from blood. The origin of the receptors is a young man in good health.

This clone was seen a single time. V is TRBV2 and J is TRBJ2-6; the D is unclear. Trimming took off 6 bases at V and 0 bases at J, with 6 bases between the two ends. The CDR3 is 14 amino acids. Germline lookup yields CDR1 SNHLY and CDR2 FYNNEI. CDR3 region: CASRRSSGANVLTF. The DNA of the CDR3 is TGTGCCAGCAGGAGGAGCTCTGGGGCCAACGTCCTGACTTTC.

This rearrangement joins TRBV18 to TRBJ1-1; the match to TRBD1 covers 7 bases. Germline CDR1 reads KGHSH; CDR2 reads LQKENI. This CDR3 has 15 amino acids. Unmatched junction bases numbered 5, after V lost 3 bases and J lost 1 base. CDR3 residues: CASSPRTGENTEAFF. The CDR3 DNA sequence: TGTGCCAGCTCACCTCGGACAGGAGAGAACACTGAAGCTTTCTTT.

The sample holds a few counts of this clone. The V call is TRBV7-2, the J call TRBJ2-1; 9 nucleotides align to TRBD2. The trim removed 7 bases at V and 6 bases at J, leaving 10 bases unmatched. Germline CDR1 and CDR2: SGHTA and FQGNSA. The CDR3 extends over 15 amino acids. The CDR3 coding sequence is TGTGCCAGCACCTTCCCGGGACTAGCTGGCAATGAGCAGTTCTTC. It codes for CASTFPGLAGNEQFF. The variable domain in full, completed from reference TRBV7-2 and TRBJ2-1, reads GAGVSQSPSNKVTEKGKDVELRCDPISGHTALYWYRQSLGQGLEFLIYFQGNSAPDKSGLPSDRFSAERTGGSVSTLTIQRTQQEDSAVYLCASTFPGLAGNEQFFGPGTRLTVL.

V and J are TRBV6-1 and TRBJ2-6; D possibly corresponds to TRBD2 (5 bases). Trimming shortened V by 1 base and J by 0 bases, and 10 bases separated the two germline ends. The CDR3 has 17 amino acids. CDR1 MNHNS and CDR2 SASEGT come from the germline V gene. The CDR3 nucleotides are TGTGCCAGCAGTGAAGGGTATCGGGGCTCTGGGGCCAACGTCCTGACTTTC. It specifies CASSEGYRGSGANVLTF.

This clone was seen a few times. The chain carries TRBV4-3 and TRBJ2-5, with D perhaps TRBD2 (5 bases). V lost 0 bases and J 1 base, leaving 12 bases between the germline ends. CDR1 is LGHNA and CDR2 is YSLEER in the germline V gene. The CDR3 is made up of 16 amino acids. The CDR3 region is CASSQDHPGSQETQYF. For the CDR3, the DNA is TGCGCCAGCAGCCAAGATCACCCGGGGTCCCAAGAGACCCAGTACTTC.

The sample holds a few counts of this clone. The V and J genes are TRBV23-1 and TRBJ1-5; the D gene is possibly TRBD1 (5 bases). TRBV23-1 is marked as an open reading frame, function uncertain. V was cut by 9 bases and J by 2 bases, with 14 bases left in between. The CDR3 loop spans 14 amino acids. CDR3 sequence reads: CASTSGGGNQPQHF. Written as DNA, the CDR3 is TGCGCCAGTACCTCGGGGGGGGGCAATCAGCCCCAGCATTTT.

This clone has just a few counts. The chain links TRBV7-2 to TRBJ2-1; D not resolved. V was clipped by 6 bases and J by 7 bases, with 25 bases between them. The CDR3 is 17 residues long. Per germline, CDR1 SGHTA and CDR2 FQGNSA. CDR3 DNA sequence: TGTGCCAGCAGTTTTCAGACCGCAGCGCGGCGGCGGAATGAGCAGTTCTTC. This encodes CASSFQTAARRRNEQFF.

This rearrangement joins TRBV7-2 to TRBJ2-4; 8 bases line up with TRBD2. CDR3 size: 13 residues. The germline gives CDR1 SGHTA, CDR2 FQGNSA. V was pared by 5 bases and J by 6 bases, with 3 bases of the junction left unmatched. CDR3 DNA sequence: TGTGCCAGCAGCCCTAGCGGGTTAAACATTCAGTACTTC. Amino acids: CASSPSGLNIQYF.

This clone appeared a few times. Here the CDR3 reads CASSSRFLRSGANVLTF. Written as DNA, the CDR3 is TGTGCCAGCAGCTCCCGATTTCTTCGCTCTGGGGCCAACGTCCTGACTTTC. The V and J genes are TRBV7-2 and TRBJ2-6; no reliable D call. Trimming shortened V by 4 bases and J by 0 bases, and 13 bases separated the two germline ends. Germline V gene lookup returns CDR1 SGHTA and CDR2 FQGNSA. The CDR3 has 17 amino acids.

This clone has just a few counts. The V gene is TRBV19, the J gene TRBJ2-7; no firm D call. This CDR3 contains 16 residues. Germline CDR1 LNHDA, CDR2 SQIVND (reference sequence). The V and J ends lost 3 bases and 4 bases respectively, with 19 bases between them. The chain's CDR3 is CASSIQRALGGYEQYV. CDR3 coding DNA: TGTGCCAGTAGTATCCAGCGAGCATTAGGTGGTTACGAGCAGTACGTC.